Listed below are T cell receptor beta chains from one sample, sequenced in a study of blood T cell repertoires in COVID-19. The method was immunoSEQ multiplex PCR; TCRdb's version includes in-frame clones alone and lacks a portion of them. This sample has about 390,000 clones, with around 87% found just once. The sample comprised peripheral blood. The receptors were sampled from a woman in her sixties or seventies with COVID-19, enrolled during active disease. The CDR3 runs from the conserved cysteine through the conserved F or W. Fields, in order: V gene, clone size, J gene, D gene, CDR3 DNA, CDR3 protein. A D gene is named only where the DNA matches it firmly. Clone size is shown for a subset of rows, as once, few, many or a class of expanded clone.

V: TRBV18; size: NA; J: TRBJ1-1; D: NA; DNA: TGTGCCAGCTCACCACAGGGGATGAACACTGAAGCTTTCTTT; CDR3: CASSPQGMNTEAFF
V: TRBV9; size: once; J: TRBJ2-4; D: TRBD1; DNA: TGTGCCAGCAGCGTAGGGACAGGGGATTTTAACATTCAGTACTTC; CDR3: CASSVGTGDFNIQYF
V: TRBV12-3/TRBV12-4; size: NA; J: TRBJ1-2; D: TRBD1; DNA: TGTGCCAGCAGTTTATGGACAGGCTCTGGCTACACCTTC; CDR3: CASSLWTGSGYTF
V: TRBV3-1/TRBV3-2; size: NA; J: TRBJ2-7; D: TRBD2; DNA: TGTGCCAGCAGCCTGCGGGGGTTCTCCTACGAGCAGTACTTC; CDR3: CASSLRGFSYEQYF
V: TRBV7-9; size: NA; J: TRBJ1-2; D: NA; DNA: TGTGCCAGCAGCTTTAGGGGCTCGCCCCAGGGCTACACCTTC; CDR3: CASSFRGSPQGYTF
V: TRBV5-4; size: NA; J: TRBJ1-1; D: TRBD1; DNA: TGTGCCAGCAGCTCCAGGACAGGGGGGAGAACTGAAGCTTTCTTT; CDR3: CASSSRTGGRTEAFF
V: TRBV6-5; size: NA; J: TRBJ1-5; D: NA; DNA: TGTGCCAGCAGTTTACAGGGTGGTCAGCCCCAGCATTTT; CDR3: CASSLQGGQPQHF
V: TRBV5-4; size: NA; J: TRBJ2-3; D: NA; DNA: TGTGCCAGCAGCAGTGGACAGATCACAGATACGCAGTATTTT; CDR3: CASSSGQITDTQYF
V: TRBV7-9; size: NA; J: TRBJ1-2; D: NA; DNA: TGTGCCAGCAGCCTGCAATATATCGGGGTGAACTATGGCTACACCTTC; CDR3: CASSLQYIGVNYGYTF
V: TRBV27; size: NA; J: TRBJ2-7; D: NA; DNA: TGTGCCAGCGCGATCCACAGGGCTAGCTCCTACGAGCAGTACTTC; CDR3: CASAIHRASSYEQYF
V: TRBV10-3; size: NA; J: TRBJ2-7; D: NA; DNA: TGTGCCATCAGCGCCGGAAGAGGGCAGTACTTC; CDR3: CAISAGRGQYF
V: TRBV6-5; size: NA; J: TRBJ2-2; D: TRBD1; DNA: TGTGCCAGCAGTTACTCCGGGACAGTCACCGGGGAGCTGTTTTTT; CDR3: CASSYSGTVTGELFF
V: TRBV5-1; size: NA; J: TRBJ2-1; D: TRBD2; DNA: TGCGCCAGCAGCTGGACTAGCGGGGGGGCAACTGAGCAGTTCTTC; CDR3: CASSWTSGGATEQFF
V: TRBV4-1; size: NA; J: TRBJ2-7; D: NA; DNA: TGCGCCAGCAGCCAAGATCTAGGGGGGGCTGGAAACGAGCAGTACTTC; CDR3: CASSQDLGGAGNEQYF
V: TRBV4-1; size: NA; J: TRBJ2-3; D: NA; DNA: TGCGCCAGCAGCCAAGACAGAAGCACAGATACGCAGTATTTT; CDR3: CASSQDRSTDTQYF
V: TRBV3-1/TRBV3-2; size: NA; J: TRBJ1-4; D: NA; DNA: TGTGCCAGCAGCGCCCAGGGTTATAATGAAAAACTGTTTTTT; CDR3: CASSAQGYNEKLFF
V: TRBV5-1; size: NA; J: TRBJ2-1; D: TRBD2; DNA: TGCGCCAGCAGCGAGACTAGCGGGGGGGTAAATGAGCAGTTCTTC; CDR3: CASSETSGGVNEQFF
V: TRBV5-1; size: NA; J: TRBJ1-2; D: TRBD1; DNA: TGCGCCAGCAGCGAACAGGGGGCTGACTATGGCTACACCTTC; CDR3: CASSEQGADYGYTF
V: TRBV5-1; size: NA; J: TRBJ1-1; D: NA; DNA: TGCGCCAGCAGCTTACCCGGGAAGAACACTGAAGCTTTCTTT; CDR3: CASSLPGKNTEAFF
V: TRBV18; size: NA; J: TRBJ1-2; D: NA; DNA: TGTGCCAGCTCACCACCGAATCGGGTTAAAGGGGCTAACTATGGCTACACCTTC; CDR3: CASSPPNRVKGANYGYTF
V: TRBV6-5; size: few; J: TRBJ1-1; D: NA; DNA: TGTGCCAGCAGACCGACACGCAACACTGAAGCTTTCTTT; CDR3: CASRPTRNTEAFF
V: TRBV6-5; size: NA; J: TRBJ1-2; D: NA; DNA: TGTGCCAGCAGCGCACCAGGCCCGGGAGGCTACACCTTC; CDR3: CASSAPGPGGYTF
V: TRBV20-1; size: NA; J: TRBJ2-7; D: NA; DNA: TGCAGTGCTAGTTCCCCCCTCAGCTCCTACGAGCAGTACTTC; CDR3: CSASSPLSSYEQYF
V: TRBV7-3; size: NA; J: TRBJ2-7; D: NA; DNA: TGTGCCAGCAGCTTAGAGTCCGGTCCGTACGAGCAGTACTTC; CDR3: CASSLESGPYEQYF
V: TRBV4-2; size: NA; J: TRBJ1-3; D: NA; DNA: TGTGCCAGCAGCCAAGCCGCCGACAGCCGAAACACCATATATTTT; CDR3: CASSQAADSRNTIYF
V: TRBV7-8; size: NA; J: TRBJ1-5; D: NA; DNA: TGTGCCAGCAGCTTAAGGCCGCAGGGAGGCCAACTGGAGGGCAATCAGCCCCAGCATTTT; CDR3: CASSLRPQGGQLEGNQPQHF
V: TRBV9; size: NA; J: TRBJ1-1; D: NA; DNA: TGTGCCAGCAGCGCATTGAACACTGAAGCTTTCTTT; CDR3: CASSALNTEAFF
V: TRBV21-1; size: few; J: TRBJ1-1; D: NA; DNA: TGTGCCAGCAGCAAAGCGGGACACCTGAACACTGAAGCTTTCTTT; CDR3: CASSKAGHLNTEAFF
V: TRBV5-1; size: NA; J: TRBJ1-2; D: TRBD1; DNA: TGCGCCAGCAGCCCGCAGACAGGGGGTGGCTACACCTTC; CDR3: CASSPQTGGGYTF
V: TRBV7-3; size: NA; J: TRBJ2-1; D: NA; DNA: TGTGCCAGCAGCTTACTTGCGGGGGCCAACAATGAGCAGTTCTTC; CDR3: CASSLLAGANNEQFF
V: TRBV11-2; size: NA; J: TRBJ2-2; D: TRBD2; DNA: TGTGCCAGCAGCCACAGCGGGGGGCGTACCGGGGAGCTGTTTTTT; CDR3: CASSHSGGRTGELFF
V: TRBV6-6; size: once; J: TRBJ2-3; D: NA; DNA: TGTGCCAGCAGTTACTCGCGGGGGCTAACAGATACGCAGTATTTT; CDR3: CASSYSRGLTDTQYF
V: TRBV30; size: few; J: TRBJ1-2; D: NA; DNA: TGTGCCTGGAGTGTTCTAACCCATGGCTACACCTTC; CDR3: CAWSVLTHGYTF
V: TRBV9; size: NA; J: TRBJ1-6; D: NA; DNA: TGTGCCAGCAGCGTTCTCACTAGTTCACCCCTCCACTTT; CDR3: CASSVLTSSPLHF
V: TRBV2; size: NA; J: TRBJ2-1; D: TRBD2; DNA: TGTGCCAGCAGCAACGGACTAGCGGTTTACAATGAGCAGTTCTTC; CDR3: CASSNGLAVYNEQFF
V: TRBV15; size: NA; J: TRBJ1-1; D: TRBD1; DNA: TGTGCCACCAGCAGAGACGGGGACAGCGAAGCTTTCTTT; CDR3: CATSRDGDSEAFF
V: TRBV6-5; size: once; J: TRBJ1-1; D: NA; DNA: TGTGCCAGCACCGCAGGGAGGGTGCCTGGCACTGAAGCTTTCTTT; CDR3: CASTAGRVPGTEAFF
V: TRBV6-5; size: NA; J: TRBJ2-7; D: NA; DNA: TGTGCCAGCAAGCCTAGTTGGGGCCAGGGGGGCGAGCAGTACTTC; CDR3: CASKPSWGQGGEQYF
V: TRBV11-2; size: NA; J: TRBJ2-7; D: TRBD1; DNA: TGTGCCAGCAGCCCCCGACAGGGGCCCTCCTACGAGCAGTACTTC; CDR3: CASSPRQGPSYEQYF
V: TRBV3-1/TRBV3-2; size: once; J: TRBJ1-1; D: NA; DNA: TGTGCCAGCAGCCAAGTCAAGGGGGTCTCTGAAGCTTTCTTT; CDR3: CASSQVKGVSEAFF
V: TRBV7-2; size: few; J: TRBJ1-5; D: NA; DNA: TGTGCCAGCAGCTTAACCCAGAATCAGCCCCAGCATTTT; CDR3: CASSLTQNQPQHF
V: TRBV7-9; size: few; J: TRBJ1-6; D: NA; DNA: TGTGCCAGCAGCTTAGCCACAGGGCCCCTCCACTTT; CDR3: CASSLATGPLHF
V: TRBV7-9; size: NA; J: TRBJ1-2; D: NA; DNA: TGTGCCAGCAGCTTAGGTTCTTCTGGCTACACCTTC; CDR3: CASSLGSSGYTF
V: TRBV19; size: NA; J: TRBJ1-5; D: NA; DNA: TGTGCCACCGCACGGGGAGACAATCAGCCCCAGCATTTT; CDR3: CATARGDNQPQHF
V: TRBV19; size: once; J: TRBJ2-3; D: NA; DNA: TGTGCCAGTAGTATGACGGGGGGCTCCACAGATACGCAGTATTTT; CDR3: CASSMTGGSTDTQYF
V: TRBV7-8; size: NA; J: TRBJ1-2; D: TRBD1; DNA: TGTGCCAGCAGCTTTACAGGGGTCAAGGTCGATGGCTACACCTTC; CDR3: CASSFTGVKVDGYTF
V: TRBV5-1; size: NA; J: TRBJ1-2; D: TRBD1; DNA: TGCGCCAGCAGCTTCACAGGGGGCCGGTATGGCTACACCTTC; CDR3: CASSFTGGRYGYTF
V: TRBV6-5; size: NA; J: TRBJ1-2; D: NA; DNA: TGTGCCAGCGGGGGCCTCTGGGGGAACGGCTACACCTTC; CDR3: CASGGLWGNGYTF
V: TRBV28; size: NA; J: TRBJ2-7; D: NA; DNA: TGTGCCAGCACGGACAGATCATACGAGCAGTACTTC; CDR3: CASTDRSYEQYF
V: TRBV27; size: once; J: TRBJ1-5; D: NA; DNA: TGTGCCAGCAGTGCGGGGGGCTGGGGCAATCAGCCCCAGCATTTT; CDR3: CASSAGGWGNQPQHF
V: TRBV19; size: NA; J: TRBJ2-7; D: NA; DNA: TGTGCCAGTAGTAACCAGGGGAGCTCCTACGAGCAGTACTTC; CDR3: CASSNQGSSYEQYF
V: TRBV5-4; size: NA; J: TRBJ2-1; D: TRBD1; DNA: TGTGCCAGCAGCCACCCAGGGGACAGGGACAATGAGCAGTTCTTC; CDR3: CASSHPGDRDNEQFF
V: TRBV5-1; size: NA; J: TRBJ1-3; D: NA; DNA: TGCGCCAGCAGCTTGCGGGACTCTGGAAACACCATATATTTT; CDR3: CASSLRDSGNTIYF
V: TRBV6-5; size: NA; J: TRBJ2-7; D: NA; DNA: TGTGCCAGCAGTTACTCTTTCCAGTCTGGCTACGAGCAGTACTTC; CDR3: CASSYSFQSGYEQYF
V: TRBV7-6; size: NA; J: TRBJ2-3; D: TRBD2; DNA: TGTGCCAGCAGCTTACCGGGGGGGGGCGCTGAAACAGATACGCAGTATTTT; CDR3: CASSLPGGGAETDTQYF
V: TRBV10-3; size: NA; J: TRBJ2-1; D: NA; DNA: TGTGCCATCAGTGACGGCCTTAGCGGATACAATGAGCAGTTCTTC; CDR3: CAISDGLSGYNEQFF
V: TRBV5-4; size: few; J: TRBJ2-7; D: NA; DNA: TGTGCCAGCAGCGCCGGGTGGGGGGTGACTGGCGAGCAGTACTTC; CDR3: CASSAGWGVTGEQYF
V: TRBV9; size: NA; J: TRBJ1-6; D: TRBD1; DNA: TGTGCCAGCAGCCTTAGCGGACAGGGGCCTTCTAATTCACCCCTCCACTTT; CDR3: CASSLSGQGPSNSPLHF
V: TRBV6-5; size: NA; J: TRBJ1-2; D: NA; DNA: TGTGCCACCTCCGCCCCGGGGGGCTATGGCTACACCTTC; CDR3: CATSAPGGYGYTF
V: TRBV5-1; size: NA; J: TRBJ1-1; D: NA; DNA: TGCGCCAGCAGCTTGGATCTGGGGGCTGTTGCTTTCTTT; CDR3: CASSLDLGAVAFF